These 21 T cell receptor beta chains originate from one sample sequenced in a study of regulatory T cells in long-lasting Graves disease. Time point given: newly diagnosed GD, antithyroid drugs for less than 3 months. RNA from PBMCs was the source of the TCR library. Relying on iRepertoire HTBI primers and Arm-PCR of CDR3 regions, the team built TCR beta libraries. In TCRdb, the multiplex PCR reads were re-called with MiXCR into one record per CDR3 protein. The sample carries roughly 610,000 distinct CDR3 sequences, roughly 16% recorded once. The same data also contributed to another study, on T cells in Graves' hyperthyroidism and ophthalmopathy.

The starting material was peripheral blood mononuclear cells (PBMCs), obtained at new diagnosis, from a patient treated with antithyroid drugs. The receptors derive from a woman aged 25 to 39 with Graves disease.

This clonotype was detected many times. The CDR3 DNA reads TGTGCCAGCAGCCCCAGGATTGCGGGCGATCAGCCCCAGCATTTT. Its protein is CASSPRIAGDQPQHF. V is TRBV4-2 and J is TRBJ1-5; no clear D gene. CDR3 length: 15 residues. In germline, CDR1 is LGHNA, CDR2 YNFKEQ. Trimming pared 4 bases from V and 5 bases from J, leaving 15 bases between.

The CDR3 region has the DNA TGTGCCACCGGTAGCGGGGGAGGAGATACGCAGTATTTT. Translation: CATGSGGGDTQYF. The chain recombines TRBV6-2 or TRBV6-3 with TRBJ2-3, with 9 bases matching TRBD2. Per the germline V gene, CDR1 is MNHEY and CDR2 is SVGEGT. V gave up 10 bases and J gave up 5 bases; unmatched junction bases: 7. This CDR3 spans 13 amino acids.

This clonotype was detected ten times or more. V usage is TRBV19 and J usage is TRBJ2-1; D is possibly TRBD1 or TRBD2 (5 bases each). Germline loops: CDR1 LNHDA, CDR2 SQIVND (reference sequence). V lost 4 bases and J 9 bases, leaving 13 bases between the germline ends. CDR3 size: 13 residues. The CDR3 is CASSTGWGSEQFF. The CDR3 region has the DNA TGTGCCAGTAGTACAGGGTGGGGGAGTGAGCAGTTCTTC.

This clonotype was seen at least ten times. The chain combines TRBV12-3 or TRBV12-4 with TRBJ2-1; 14 bases are shared with TRBD2. The CDR3 extends over 15 amino acids. Losses at the gene ends were 5 bases for V and 9 bases for J; bases not matched to a gene: 6. The CDR3 region is CASSQGLAGVGEQFF. The CDR3 DNA sequence: TGTGCCAGCAGTCAGGGACTAGCGGGAGTGGGTGAGCAGTTCTTC.

In this sample, this clonotype turned up many times. The gene calls are TRBV3-1 and TRBJ2-1; D might be TRBD1 or TRBD2, each matching 6 bases. This CDR3 region has 13 residues. V was clipped by 8 bases and J by 7 bases, with 15 bases between them. Germline V gives CDR1 LGHDT, CDR2 YNNKEL (reference sequence). The CDR3 nucleotides read TGTGCCAGCGCCGCGCGCGGGACAAATGAGCAGTTCTTC. Residues: CASAARGTNEQFF.

This clonotype was counted a single time. The chain links TRBV20-1 to TRBJ1-3; perhaps TRBD1 as D (6 bases). Germline V gene data show CDR1 as DFQATT and CDR2 as SNEGSKA (reference sequence). The CDR3 runs 15 residues. Trimming left V 3 bases short and J 3 bases short, with 15 bases between. The CDR3 loop is CSASPQDRIGNTIYF. In DNA form, the CDR3 reads TGCAGTGCTAGCCCCCAGGACAGAATTGGAAACACCATATATTTT.

This clonotype was counted only a few times. The V call is TRBV6-2 or TRBV6-3, the J call TRBJ1-2; 7 bases align to TRBD1. There are 14 residues in the CDR3. Per germline, CDR1 MNHEY and CDR2 SVGEGT. V trimming: 6 bases; J trimming: 0 bases; junction bases outside the gene matches: 4. The CDR3 loop is CASRKTGSNYGYTF. In nucleotides, the CDR3 is TGTGCCAGCAGGAAGACAGGGTCTAACTATGGCTACACCTTC.

The rearrangement links TRBV7-2 to TRBJ2-5; the D call may be TRBD1 or TRBD2 (6 bases each). Germline assignment: CDR1 SGHTA and CDR2 FQGNSA. The CDR3 sequence is 12 residues long. The ends were cut back, 7 bases at V and 4 bases at J, with 10 bases in the middle. The CDR3 loop reads CTSTGAAETQYF. The DNA for the CDR3 is TGTACCAGCACGGGGGCGGCAGAGACCCAGTACTTC.

This clonotype was recorded at least ten times. The V and J genes are TRBV5-1 and TRBJ2-3, with no clear D. V was shortened by 4 bases and J by 0 bases, with 9 bases between the two germline ends. The CDR3 has 14 residues. The germline gives CDR1 SGHRS, CDR2 YFSETQ. The CDR3 loop reads CASSAGPSTDTQYF. CDR3 bases: TGCGCCAGCAGCGCAGGACCTAGCACAGATACGCAGTATTTT.

This clonotype was counted many times. V and J are TRBV2 and TRBJ2-2; D is unclear. CDR1 is SNHLY and CDR2 is FYNNEI in the germline V gene. The V end lost 4 bases, the J end lost 0 bases, and 9 bases lay between the germline ends. This CDR3 has 15 residues. The CDR3 DNA reads as TGTGCCAGCAGTGTTCGGTCAGCGAACACCGGGGAGCTGTTTTTT. This translates into CASSVRSANTGELFF.

The gene calls are TRBV20-1 and TRBJ2-3; D tentatively fits TRBD1 or TRBD2 (5 bases each). V shed 6 bases and J shed 2 bases, with 24 bases lying between them. Germline V gives CDR1 DFQATT, CDR2 SNEGSKA (reference sequence). The CDR3 covers 17 residues. CDR3 bases: TGCAGTGCGAACATCCCGGGACCGGTAGGGGCCACAGATACGCAGTATTTT. Protein product: CSANIPGPVGATDTQYF.

In its sample, this clonotype was seen a few times. This chain joins TRBV7-2 and TRBJ1-4, with D unresolved. This CDR3 has 18 residues. V was trimmed by 2 bases and J by 0 bases, leaving 16 bases between them. Looked up from germline, CDR1 is SGHTA and CDR2 is FQGNSA. CDR3 sequence: CASSLRSLFGATNEKLFF. CDR3 sequence (DNA): TGTGCCAGCAGCTTAAGGTCTCTATTTGGGGCAACTAATGAAAAACTGTTTTTT. The full variable domain, completed using reference TRBV7-2 and TRBJ1-4, is GAGVSQSPSNKVTEKGKDVELRCDPISGHTALYWYRQSLGQGLEFLIYFQGNSAPDKSGLPSDRFSAERTGGSVSTLTIQRTQQEDSAVYLCASSLRSLFGATNEKLFFGSGTQLSVL.

This clonotype was observed once. This rearrangement joins TRBV19 to TRBJ2-7; tentatively, D is TRBD1 or TRBD2 (5 bases each). The CDR3 has 14 residues. V lost 5 bases, J lost 7 bases, and 18 bases lay in between. Germline V gene lookup returns CDR1 LNHDA and CDR2 SQIVND (reference sequence). CDR3 bases: TGTGCCAGTAGTCTCCGGGACCAGGGCGGGGAGCAGTACTTC. Translating gives CASSLRDQGGEQYF. The variable domain in full, completed from reference TRBV19 and TRBJ2-7, reads DGGITQSPKYLFRKEGQNVTLSCEQNLNHDAMYWYRQDPGQGLRLIYYSQIVNDFQKGDIAEGYSVSREKKESFPLTVTSAQKNPTAFYLCASSLRDQGGEQYFGPGTRLTVT.

In this sample, this clonotype turned up a few times. The chain joins TRBV28 to TRBJ1-4; the D gene is possibly TRBD1 (5 bases). V gave up 5 bases and J gave up 8 bases, with 9 bases separating them. CDR1 and CDR2 from the germline V gene are MDHEN and SYDVKM. The CDR3 covers 12 residues. CDR3 sequence reads: CASSRREEKLFF. The CDR3 coding sequence is TGTGCCAGCAGTCGCAGGGAAGAAAAACTGTTTTTT.

This clonotype was counted at least ten times. V gene TRBV28 combines with J gene TRBJ2-7; D not certain. The CDR3 spans 12 residues. Trimming removed 6 bases from V and 3 bases from J, with 9 bases in between. Per the germline V gene, CDR1 is MDHEN and CDR2 is SYDVKM. As DNA, the CDR3 is TGTGCCAGCAGCGGCACCTACTACGAGCAGTACTTC. Translating it yields CASSGTYYEQYF. Supplemented by reference TRBV28 and TRBJ2-7, the full variable domain reads DVKVTQSSRYLVKRTGEKVFLECVQDMDHENMFWYRQDPGLGLRLIYFSYDVKMKEKGDIPEGYSVSREKKERFSLILESASTNQTSMYLCASSGTYYEQYFGPGTRLTVT.

This clonotype has a handful of counts. V and J are TRBV10-3 and TRBJ1-4; 9 bases map to TRBD1. This CDR3 comprises 14 residues. Losses at the gene ends were 6 bases for V and 8 bases for J; bases not matched to a gene: 7. Germline V gene sequence: CDR1 ENHRY, CDR2 SYGVKD. The CDR3 sequence is CAISPGQGGEKLFF. The CDR3 coding sequence is TGTGCCATCAGCCCGGGACAGGGTGGCGAAAAACTGTTTTTT.

This clonotype was recorded many times. The CDR3 spells CASSETIGAFF. In nucleotides, the CDR3 is TGTGCCAGCAGTGAGACAATTGGGGCTTTCTTT. This chain uses TRBV2 with TRBJ1-1; D gene unclear. The V gene lost 3 bases and the J gene lost 11 bases, with 10 bases spanning the gap. The germline CDR1 and CDR2 sequences are SNHLY and FYNNEI. CDR3 length: 11 residues.

This chain joins TRBV30 and TRBJ2-7; no firm D call. The germline V and J ends were trimmed by 2 bases and 2 bases, with 13 bases remaining between them. CDR1 is GTSNPN and CDR2 is SVGIG in the germline V gene (reference sequence). This CDR3 spans 14 amino acids. This CDR3 reads CAWSRLWGTYEQYF. In DNA form, the CDR3 reads TGTGCCTGGAGTCGGCTCTGGGGAACCTACGAGCAGTACTTC.

This clonotype occurred a few times. This chain connects TRBV6-1 to TRBJ1-3, with D tentatively TRBD1 (5 bases). The germline V gene encodes CDR1 MNHNS and CDR2 SASEGT. The CDR3 covers 15 residues. The germline V and J ends were trimmed by 5 bases and 2 bases, with 13 bases remaining between them. The CDR3 DNA sequence: TGTGCCAGCAGTCAAAACGGGGGGGCTGGAAACACCATATATTTT. Translated, it gives CASSQNGGAGNTIYF.

This rearrangement joins TRBV7-9 to TRBJ2-2; 8 bases fit TRBD1. V shed 4 bases, J shed 5 bases, and the junction held 6 bases outside the gene matches. CDR3 length equals 15 residues. Germline CDR1 SEHNR, CDR2 FQNEAQ (reference sequence). CDR3 sequence reads: CASSSDRGTTGELFF. The CDR3 nucleotides read TGTGCCAGCAGCTCAGACAGGGGAACAACCGGGGAGCTGTTTTTT.

This clonotype has ten or more counts. The chain combines TRBV5-1 with TRBJ2-7; the match to TRBD1 covers 8 bases. The CDR3 is made up of 13 amino acids. Trimming removed 5 bases from V and 3 bases from J; junction bases left unmatched: 4. The germline gives CDR1 SGHRS, CDR2 YFSETQ. The CDR3 sequence is CASSPDRVYEQYF. CDR3 DNA sequence: TGCGCCAGCAGTCCGGACAGGGTCTACGAGCAGTACTTC.